This is a list of T cell receptor beta chains from one sample in a study of blood T cell repertoires in COVID-19. The data were produced by immunoSEQ multiplex PCR, yet TCRdb's version contains in-frame clones alone and is incomplete. Counted here are 45,000 to 55,000 clones, approximately 80% occurring once; the ten biggest clones make up just under 15%. The sequenced sample was peripheral blood. The origin of the receptors is a human donor with active or convalescent COVID-19. The donor label of this sample is uncertain. Each CDR3 is given with its conserved first and last residue. The D gene is left open where the match is weak. The listing skips clone size in some rows; elsewhere it reads once, few, many or a size class.

TRBJ2-7 NA TRBD1 TRBV27 TGTGCCAGCAGTTCCTATCGACAGGGGATCTCCTACGAGCAGTACTTC CASSSYRQGISYEQYF
TRBJ2-7 NA NA TRBV7-6 TGTGCCAGCAGCCGTGGACAACCCTACGAGCAGTACTTC CASSRGQPYEQYF
TRBJ2-2 NA TRBD2 TRBV3-1/TRBV3-2 TGTGCCAGCAGCGTTGGGACTAGCGGACGTAACGCCGGGGAGCTGTTTTTT CASSVGTSGRNAGELFF
TRBJ1-5 NA NA TRBV7-9 TGTGCCAGCAGCTTAGGTCAGGGGAATAGTCAGCCCCAGCATTTT CASSLGQGNSQPQHF
TRBJ2-7 NA NA TRBV20-1 TGCAGTGCTGACAGTTCCTACGAGCAGTACTTC CSADSSYEQYF
TRBJ2-7 few TRBD1 TRBV5-1 TGCGCCAGCAGCGCTACAGGGGCGCCAGGGATACCGCCTCCTAACGAGCAGTACTTC CASSATGAPGIPPPNEQYF
TRBJ1-5 NA TRBD1 TRBV30 TGTGCCTGGACCCCGGGACAGGGGGCCAATCAGCCCCAGCATTTT CAWTPGQGANQPQHF
TRBJ1-3 NA TRBD1 TRBV11-2 TGTGCCAGCAGCTTCTTGAGGGGGCGCTCGGACACCATATATTTT CASSFLRGRSDTIYF
TRBJ2-1 NA TRBD2 TRBV6-2/TRBV6-3 TGTGCCAGCAGTTACTACGGGCTAGCGGGGGACAATGAGCAGTTCTTC CASSYYGLAGDNEQFF
TRBJ2-7 NA TRBD1 TRBV13 TGTGCCAGCAGCTCACCGGGACAGGGTAGCCACGAGCAGTACTTC CASSSPGQGSHEQYF
TRBJ1-2 NA NA TRBV3-1/TRBV3-2 TGTGCCAGCGGCCCGGGGAACTATGGCTACACCTTC CASGPGNYGYTF
TRBJ1-5 NA NA TRBV6-6 TGTGCCAGCAGTTACCAGGGCCGGGGCAATCAGCCCCAGCATTTT CASSYQGRGNQPQHF
TRBJ2-5 NA NA TRBV21-1 TGTGCCAGCAGCAAAGGTTTCCAGGGGGCCCAAGAGACCCAGTACTTC CASSKGFQGAQETQYF
TRBJ2-3 NA NA TRBV19 TGTGCCAGTAGCTCCCCAGGGGATGCAGATACGCAGTATTTT CASSSPGDADTQYF
TRBJ1-1 medium-sized NA TRBV9 TGTGCCAGCAGCCCTCGCGGGAACCAAAACACTGAAGCTTTCTTT CASSPRGNQNTEAFF
TRBJ2-2 NA TRBD2 TRBV5-4 TGTGCCAGCAGCACCGCACTAGCGGAGCTTACGAACACCGGGGAGCTGTTTTTT CASSTALAELTNTGELFF
TRBJ2-2 NA TRBD1 TRBV4-1 TGCGCCAGCGCGACAGGGGGCGTCGACACCGGGGAGCTGTTTTTT CASATGGVDTGELFF
TRBJ2-5 NA NA TRBV28 TGTGCCAGCAGTTTGGGGCAGCAAGAGACCCAGTACTTC CASSLGQQETQYF
TRBJ2-4 NA TRBD1 TRBV19 TGTGCCAGTAGCCCTCCAAAACAGGGGGCACGTAGAAACATTCAGTACTTC CASSPPKQGARRNIQYF
TRBJ1-2 NA TRBD1 TRBV28 TGTGCCAGCAGTCTCGGGACAGTGGCTGGCTACACCTTC CASSLGTVAGYTF
TRBJ1-1 NA TRBD1 TRBV19 TGTGCCAGTAGTATCCCACAGGGGGCGAGGACTGAAGCTTTCTTT CASSIPQGARTEAFF
TRBJ1-4 NA TRBD1 TRBV5-1 TGCGCCAGCAGCTTGGGGGACAGGGTCGGTTATGAAAAACTGTTTTTT CASSLGDRVGYEKLFF
TRBJ2-5 NA TRBD1 TRBV5-4 TGTGCCAGCAGGGCAACAGGGGGCGCCGGGGAGACCCAGTACTTC CASRATGGAGETQYF
TRBJ1-1 NA NA TRBV6-4 TGTGCCAGCAGTGACTCGAACAGTTCGCCCCAAACTGAAGCTTTCTTT CASSDSNSSPQTEAFF
TRBJ2-6 NA TRBD1 TRBV28 TGTGCCAGCAGTTTCGCGTCAGGGGGATCTGGGGCCAACGTCCTGACTTTC CASSFASGGSGANVLTF
TRBJ2-1 NA TRBD1 TRBV27 TGTGCCAGCCGGACAGGGGGATACAATGAGCAGTTCTTC CASRTGGYNEQFF